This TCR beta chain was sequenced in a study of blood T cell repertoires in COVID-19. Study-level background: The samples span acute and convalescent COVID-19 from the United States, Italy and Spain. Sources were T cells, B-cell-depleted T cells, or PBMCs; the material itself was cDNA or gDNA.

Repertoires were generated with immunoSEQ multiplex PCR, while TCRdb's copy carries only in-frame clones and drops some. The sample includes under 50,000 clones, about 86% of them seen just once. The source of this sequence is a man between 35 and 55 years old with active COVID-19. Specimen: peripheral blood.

CDR3 protein: CASSVLQGNYNEQFF. CDR3 sequence (DNA): TGTGCCAGCAGTGTCCTACAGGGGAACTACAATGAGCAGTTCTTC. The V gene is TRBV6-4, the J gene TRBJ2-1, with TRBD1 matching 7 bases. Germline lookup yields CDR1 MRHNA and CDR2 SNTAGT. The CDR3 sequence is 15 residues long. The junction had 6 bases not matched to a gene; V was cut back by 4 bases and J by 3 bases.